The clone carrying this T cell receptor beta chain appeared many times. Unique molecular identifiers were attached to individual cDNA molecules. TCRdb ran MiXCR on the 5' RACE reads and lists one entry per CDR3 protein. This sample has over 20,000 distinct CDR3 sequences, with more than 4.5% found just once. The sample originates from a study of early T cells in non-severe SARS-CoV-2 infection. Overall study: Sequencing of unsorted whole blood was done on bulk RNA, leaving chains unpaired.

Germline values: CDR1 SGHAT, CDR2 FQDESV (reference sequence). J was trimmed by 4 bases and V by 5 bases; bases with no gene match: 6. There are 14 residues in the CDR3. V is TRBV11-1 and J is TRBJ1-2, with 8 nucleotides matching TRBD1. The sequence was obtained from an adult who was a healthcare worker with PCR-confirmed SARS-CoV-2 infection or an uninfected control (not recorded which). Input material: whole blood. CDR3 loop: CASSAGGSGYGYTF. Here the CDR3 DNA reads TGTGCCAGCAGCGCAGGGGGCAGCGGCTATGGCTACACCTTC.